This section outlines one TCR beta chain sequence together with its context. The data stem from a study of blood T cell repertoires in COVID-19. Libraries were prepared by immunoSEQ multiplex PCR; TCRdb keeps only in-frame clonotypes and omits some of them. The table records approximately 290,000 clones, around nine tenths of them present only once. The CDR3 sequence is 16 residues long. Per the germline V gene, CDR1 is ENHRY and CDR2 is SYGVKD. Trimming removed 0 bases from V and 7 bases from J, with 19 bases in between. The material sequenced was peripheral blood. The V and J genes are TRBV10-3 and TRBJ2-7; D possibly corresponds to TRBD2 (5 bases). The sequence was obtained from a man younger than 45 with acute or convalescent COVID-19. In DNA, the CDR3 is TGTGCCATCAGTGAGTCACTAGTGACGGACCTTAGAGAGCAGTACTTC. Its translation: CAISESLVTDLREQYF.